These 32 T cell receptor beta chains were all obtained from the same sample, sequenced in a study of metastatic and nonmetastatic thyroid tumors. Every patient was untreated before thyroid surgery. TCRdb reassembled clones from the PCR reads with MiXCR. The data show fewer than 35,000 clones, with less than 30% seen just once and about 29% held by the top ten. The sequenced material came from blood. The receptors shown here come from a female donor with papillary thyroid cancer or a benign thyroid nodule (not recorded which). Some clones in this sample may be carry-over from other donors' samples.

This clone was observed many times. The chain combines TRBV7-9 with TRBJ2-1, with 10 positions matching TRBD1. The CDR3 is made up of 15 amino acids. Looked up from germline, CDR1 is SEHNR and CDR2 is FQNEAQ (reference sequence). With V trimmed by 1 base and J by 7 bases, 4 bases remained unmatched. The CDR3 DNA sequence: TGTGCCAGCAGCTTAGTCGGGACAGGGGAGAATGAGCAGTTCTTC. Residues: CASSLVGTGENEQFF.

This clone appeared many times. This chain connects TRBV5-1 to TRBJ1-1; D possibly corresponds to TRBD1 (6 bases). V dropped 1 base and J dropped 6 bases, with 13 bases sitting between them. This CDR3 comprises 14 residues. Germline-derived CDR1 and CDR2 are SGHRS and YFSETQ. As DNA, the CDR3 is TGCGCCAGCAGCTTGTCACAGGGAGGATCTGAAGCTTTCTTT. Residues: CASSLSQGGSEAFF.

This clone was counted many times. The chain combines TRBV2 with TRBJ2-1; the D is unclear. The CDR3 totals 13 residues. Between the trimmed V and J ends, which lost 6 bases and 4 bases, there was a span of 10 bases. The germline CDR1 and CDR2 sequences are SNHLY and FYNNEI. The CDR3 bases are TGTGCCAGCAGAGGCCTAGGTTACAATGAGCAGTTCTTC. This gives the protein CASRGLGYNEQFF.

The V and J genes are TRBV6-1 and TRBJ1-2; D is unresolved. Germline CDR1 reads MNHNS; CDR2 reads SASEGT. The CDR3 is 12 amino acids. V lost 4 bases and J 9 bases, leaving 12 bases between the germline ends. The CDR3 loop reads CASSGRGYCYTF. CDR3 coding DNA: TGTGCCAGCAGTGGCCGGGGTTATTGCTACACCTTC.

This clone was seen a handful of times. The chain has TRBV6-1 and TRBJ1-5, with TRBD1 matching over 7 bases. The CDR3 totals 13 residues. The junction had 4 bases not matched to a gene; V was cut back by 8 bases and J by 3 bases. The germline V gene has CDR1 MNHNS and CDR2 SASEGT. This chain's CDR3 is CASEGAFNQPQHF. The CDR3 DNA sequence: TGTGCCAGCGAGGGGGCGTTCAATCAGCCCCAGCATTTT.

This sequence joins TRBV4-1 and TRBJ1-1; D may be TRBD1 (6 bases). V lost 1 base to trimming and J lost 10 bases, with 22 bases between them. Germline CDR1 and CDR2: MGHRA and YSYEKL. CDR3 length: 16 residues. The chain's CDR3 is CASSQVSYRAGEGAFF. In DNA form, the CDR3 reads TGCGCCAGCAGCCAAGTATCTTATCGGGCAGGGGAGGGAGCTTTCTTT.

V is TRBV6-9 and J is TRBJ1-1, with 9 bases matching TRBD1. Germline CDR1 reads MNHGY; CDR2 reads SVAAGI. The CDR3 has 13 residues. J lost 5 bases, V lost 4 bases, and 2 bases had no gene match. The CDR3 nucleotides read TGTGCCAGCAGTTTTGACAGGGGGACTGAAGCTTTCTTT. It codes for CASSFDRGTEAFF.

This chain joins TRBV7-9 and TRBJ1-6, with no clear D. Germline CDR1 is SEHNR and CDR2 is FQNEAQ (reference sequence). The CDR3 has 14 amino acids. Trimming took off 4 bases at V and 8 bases at J, with 12 bases between the two ends. The CDR3 reads CASSYDKVDSPLHF. The CDR3 DNA reads TGTGCCAGCAGCTACGACAAGGTAGATTCACCCCTCCACTTT.

This sequence joins TRBV7-9 and TRBJ1-2, with 7 positions matching TRBD1. This CDR3 contains 14 residues. V was pared by 3 bases and J by 4 bases, with 5 bases of the junction left unmatched. Per the germline V gene, CDR1 is SEHNR and CDR2 is FQNEAQ (reference sequence). The DNA for the CDR3 is TGTGCCAGCAGCTTTCCGGGACAGCCCTATGGCTACACCTTC. Amino acids: CASSFPGQPYGYTF.

CDR3 nucleotide sequence: TGTGCTAAGACCGGGCAGGGTAACTATGGCTACACCTTC. Residues: CAKTGQGNYGYTF. J is TRBJ1-2 and V is TRBV30, with a weak D call TRBD1 (5 bases). The CDR3 is made up of 13 amino acids. The germline V gene has CDR1 GTSNPN and CDR2 SVGIG (reference sequence).

A note on this clone: At one end, the junction sequence differs from germline, possibly due to a read error. V gene TRBV11-2 combines with J gene TRBJ2-6, with TRBD2 matching 12 bases. From germline, CDR1 is SGHAT and CDR2 FQNNGV. The CDR3 sequence is 19 residues long. For the CDR3, the DNA is TGTGCCAACAGCCCCCCCGGACTAGCGGGACTCCCTGGGGCCAACGTCCTAACTTTC. This gives the protein CANSPPGLAGLPGANVLTF.

This clone is termed medium-sized (0.01 to 0.1%). This rearrangement joins TRBV6-1 to TRBJ2-7; D might be TRBD2 (6 bases). The ends were cut back, 1 base at V and 3 bases at J, with 16 bases in the middle. Germline V CDR1 and CDR2: MNHNS, SASEGT. The CDR3 loop spans 16 amino acids. CDR3 bases: TGTGCCAGCAGTGAAGAGTCTGGGGCGGGGAACTACGAGCAGTACTTC. Translating it yields CASSEESGAGNYEQYF.

This clone came up many times. The rearrangement links TRBV7-3 to TRBJ1-1, with 8 bases identical to TRBD1. The CDR3 has 13 amino acids. The V segment lost 3 bases and the J segment 7 bases; nucleotides outside the gene matches: 4. Per germline, CDR1 SGHTA and CDR2 FQGTGA. The CDR3 reads CASSLDDRGEAFF. CDR3 bases: TGTGCCAGCAGCTTGGACGACAGGGGTGAAGCTTTCTTT.

Comments on this clone: Germline is not matched at one junction end, which may reflect a read error. The rearrangement joins TRBV7-7 to TRBJ2-1; D could derive from TRBD1 or TRBD2 (6 bases each). Looked up from germline, CDR1 is SSHAT and CDR2 is FNYEAQ (reference sequence). The CDR3 sequence is 14 residues long. In nucleotides, the CDR3 is TGTGCTAGCAGCTTAGATCCGGGGGCAGTTGAGCAGTTCTTC. Translating it yields CASSLDPGAVEQFF.

This clone was counted ten times or more. The chain recombines TRBV9 with TRBJ1-2, with 9 bases identical to TRBD1. This CDR3 region has 14 residues. Trimming took 2 bases from V and 4 from J; bases not matched to a gene: 3. Germline loops: CDR1 SGDLS, CDR2 YYNGEE. CDR3 sequence: CASSVGTGLYGYTF. Written as DNA, the CDR3 is TGTGCCAGCAGCGTCGGGACAGGGCTCTATGGCTACACCTTC.

By share of the sample, this clone is medium-sized. The rearrangement links TRBV28 to TRBJ1-2; D call uncertain. CDR3 length: 11 amino acids. Germline V CDR1 and CDR2: MDHEN, SYDVKM. V was shortened by 4 bases and J by 8 bases, with 8 bases between the two germline ends. DNA for the CDR3: TGTGCCAGCAGTTCCCTCGAGGGCTACACCTTC. The encoded protein is CASSSLEGYTF.

This clone was seen a few times. The chain carries TRBV10-3 and TRBJ1-2; perhaps TRBD1 as D (5 bases). Germline assignment: CDR1 ENHRY and CDR2 SYGVKD. V was trimmed by 3 bases and J by 5 bases, leaving 10 bases between them. The CDR3 runs 13 residues. The CDR3 loop reads CAISEQERYGYTF. DNA of the CDR3: TGTGCCATCAGTGAACAGGAACGATATGGCTACACCTTC.

Details on this clone: Within the sample, other DNA sequences also encode this same CDR3. The J gene is TRBJ2-7, the V gene TRBV6-1; 12 bases line up with TRBD1. Trimming at V came to 4 bases and at J to 4 bases, leaving 8 bases not matched to a gene. CDR3 size: 16 residues. Germline V gene data show CDR1 as MNHNS and CDR2 as SASEGT. The CDR3 region is CASSVLPGQGAYEQYF. The CDR3 DNA is TGTGCCAGCAGTGTTCTACCGGGACAGGGGGCATACGAGCAGTACTTC.

For this clone: At one end the junction does not follow the germline gene, possibly because of a read error. The gene calls are TRBV7-3 and TRBJ2-3; D tentatively reads TRBD1 or TRBD2 (5 bases each). Germline CDR1 and CDR2: SGHTA and FQGTGA. The CDR3 length is 15 residues. This CDR3 is CASSLGPELTNTQYF. CDR3 sequence (DNA): TGTGCCAGCAGCTTGGGACCCGAGCTCACAAATACGCAGTATTTT.

As regards this clone: Possible read error: a much larger clone is one base away. Other DNA sequences within the sample encode an identical CDR3. The chain uses TRBV7-9 and TRBJ2-7, with TRBD2 matching over 10 bases. V lost 5 bases and J lost 7; bases outside the gene matches: 8. In germline, CDR1 is SEHNR, CDR2 FQNEAQ (reference sequence). The CDR3 extends over 14 amino acids. This CDR3 reads CASSPSSGRGEQYF. CDR3 DNA sequence: TGTGCCAGCAGCCCCTCTAGCGGGAGAGGGGAGCAGTACTTC.

V usage is TRBV2 and J usage is TRBJ2-7; possible D gene TRBD1, 5 bases. This CDR3 spans 10 amino acids. The germline V gene encodes CDR1 SNHLY and CDR2 FYNNEI. Trimming stripped 5 bases from V and 9 bases from J, with 8 bases between. The chain's CDR3 is CASSSQGQYF. In nucleotides, the CDR3 is TGTGCCAGCAGTTCGCAGGGGCAGTACTTC.

This clone has ten or more counts. The chain employs TRBV3-1 and TRBJ1-5; 8 bases are a match to TRBD1. The V gene's germline CDR1 is LGHDT and CDR2 YNNKEL (reference sequence). CDR3 size: 15 residues. With 2 bases clipped from V and 7 bases from J, the junction kept 7 bases outside the gene matches. CDR3 sequence (DNA): TGTGCCAGCAGCCAAAATCCAGGGGGCTTACAGCCCCAGCATTTT. Its translation: CASSQNPGGLQPQHF.

V gene TRBV7-9 combines with J gene TRBJ2-5; 8 positions match TRBD2. V trimming: 7 bases; J trimming: 2 bases; junction bases outside the gene matches: 6. CDR1 is SEHNR, CDR2 FQNEAQ, per germline (reference sequence). The CDR3 is 14 amino acids. DNA of the CDR3: TGTGCCAGCAACCCGGGACTAGGTCAAGAGACCCAGTACTTC. It specifies CASNPGLGQETQYF.

This clone was found a few times. The chain uses TRBV11-2 and TRBJ2-5, with 9 bases matching TRBD1. CDR1 and CDR2 (germline): SGHAT, FQNNGV. Unmatched junction bases numbered 6, after V lost 4 bases and J lost 6 bases. This CDR3 is built from 14 residues. The CDR3 DNA sequence: TGTGCCAGCAGCTCTGAACAGGGGGCGAAGACCCAGTACTTC. Protein: CASSSEQGAKTQYF. Looking up the rest from reference TRBV11-2 and TRBJ2-5 gives the full variable domain: EAGVAQSPRYKIIEKRQSVAFWCNPISGHATLYWYQQILGQGPKLLIQFQNNGVVDDSQLPKDRFSAERLKGVDSTLKIQPAKLEDSAVYLCASSSEQGAKTQYFGPGTRLLVL.

A few counts support this clone. The V call is TRBV28, the J call TRBJ2-7; D may be TRBD2 (5 bases). V lost 6 bases and J 6 bases, leaving 9 bases between the germline ends. The CDR3 is 11 amino acids. Germline assignment: CDR1 MDHEN and CDR2 SYDVKM. The CDR3 loop reads CASSRGPEQYF. The CDR3 DNA reads as TGTGCCAGCAGCCGGGGTCCCGAGCAGTACTTC.

This chain uses TRBV9 with TRBJ2-1; 11 nucleotides match TRBD2. The CDR3 contains 15 residues. Germline-derived CDR1 and CDR2 are SGDLS and YYNGEE. V shed 0 bases and J 4 bases; nucleotides not matched to a gene: 0. This CDR3 reads CASSVVAGGYNEQFF. For the CDR3, the DNA is TGTGCCAGCAGCGTAGTAGCGGGAGGGTACAATGAGCAGTTCTTC. Based on the CDR3 plus reference TRBV9 and TRBJ2-1, the full variable domain is DSGVTQTPKHLITATGQRVTLRCSPRSGDLSVYWYQQSLDQGLQFLIQYYNGEERAKGNILERFSAQQFPDLHSELNLSSLELGDSALYFCASSVVAGGYNEQFFGPGTRLTVL.

The chain links TRBV4-3 to TRBJ1-2; no reliable D call. The V gene lost 0 bases and the J gene lost 4 bases, with 15 bases spanning the gap. The V gene's germline CDR1 is LGHNA and CDR2 YSLEER. This CDR3 region has 16 residues. CDR3 sequence reads: CASSQDWADNGYGYTF. The CDR3 region has the DNA TGCGCCAGCAGCCAAGACTGGGCGGATAACGGCTATGGCTACACCTTC.

The count of this clone is one. The chain uses TRBV20-1 and TRBJ2-1; TRBD1 might be the D (6 bases). Germline V lookup: CDR1 DFQATT, CDR2 SNEGSKA (reference sequence). This CDR3 contains 13 residues. Trimming removed 3 bases at V and 3 bases at J, with 9 bases between. In nucleotides, the CDR3 is TGCAGTGCTAGGGGGACACTCTACAATGAGCAGTTCTTC. Translating it yields CSARGTLYNEQFF.

The V call is TRBV18, the J call TRBJ2-1; either TRBD1 or TRBD2 may fit D (5 bases each). The CDR3 has 15 residues. Trimming pared 3 bases from V and 4 bases from J, leaving 13 bases between. Germline CDR1 and CDR2: KGHSH and LQKENI. The CDR3 here is CASSPGARGYNEQFF. DNA of the CDR3: TGTGCCAGCTCACCGGGAGCGAGGGGTTACAATGAGCAGTTCTTC.

There are a few counts of this clone. The chain carries TRBV6-1 and TRBJ1-1; weak D call: TRBD1 (5 bases). V was trimmed by 10 bases and J by 1 base, leaving 22 bases between them. CDR3 length equals 16 residues. The germline CDR1 and CDR2 sequences are MNHNS and SASEGT. For the CDR3, the DNA is TGTGCCACAAACGACGGGACCAAGGGTCCGAACACTGAAGCTTTCTTT. Translated: CATNDGTKGPNTEAFF.

Sample share makes this clone medium-sized (0.01 to 0.1%). The sample carries other DNA sequences with the same CDR3. The rearrangement links TRBV6-1 to TRBJ2-7; 9 bases are shared with TRBD1. Germline trimming cut 3 bases from V and 2 bases from J; bases unmatched to any gene: 2. The CDR3 covers 14 residues. CDR1 and CDR2 (germline): MNHNS, SASEGT. The CDR3 protein is CASSDGTGPYEQYF. The CDR3 nucleotides read TGTGCCAGCAGTGACGGGACAGGGCCCTACGAGCAGTACTTC.

The gene calls are TRBV5-1 and TRBJ2-6, with D unresolved. This CDR3 is 16 amino acids long. The V and J ends lost 0 bases and 0 bases respectively, with 7 bases between them. CDR1 and CDR2 (germline): SGHRS, YFSETQ. CDR3 nucleotides: TGCGCCAGCAGCTTGGGACCGGTCTCTGGGGCCAACGTCCTGACTTTC. The encoded protein is CASSLGPVSGANVLTF.